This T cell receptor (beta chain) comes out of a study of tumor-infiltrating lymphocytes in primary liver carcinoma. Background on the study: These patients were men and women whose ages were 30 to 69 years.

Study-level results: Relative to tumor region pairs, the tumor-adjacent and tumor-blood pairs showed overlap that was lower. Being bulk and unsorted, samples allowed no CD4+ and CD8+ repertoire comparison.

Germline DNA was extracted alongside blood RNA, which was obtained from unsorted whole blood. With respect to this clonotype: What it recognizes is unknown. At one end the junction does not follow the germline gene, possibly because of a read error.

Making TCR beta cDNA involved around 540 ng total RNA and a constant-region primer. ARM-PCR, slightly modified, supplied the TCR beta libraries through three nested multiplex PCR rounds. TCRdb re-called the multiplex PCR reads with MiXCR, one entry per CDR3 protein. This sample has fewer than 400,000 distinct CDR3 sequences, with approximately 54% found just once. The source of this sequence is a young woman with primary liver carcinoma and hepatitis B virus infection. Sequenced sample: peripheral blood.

This chain's CDR3 is CAGSQEGAPSYNEQFF. CDR3 bases: TGTGCCGGCAGCCAAGAAGGGGCCCCCTCCTACAATGAGCAGTTCTTC. The chain carries TRBV4-2 and TRBJ2-1, with D perhaps matching TRBD1 (5 bases). This CDR3 contains 16 residues. The V gene's germline CDR1 is LGHNA and CDR2 YNFKEQ.